This entry lists 5 T cell receptor beta chains sequenced from one sample in a study of blood T cell repertoires in COVID-19. Sequencing was performed with immunoSEQ multiplex PCR; in TCRdb, only in-frame clones are kept and a portion is missing. The profile shows fewer than 500,000 clones, approximately 90% of them singletons. The sample taken for sequencing was PBMCs or T cells enriched from blood (not recorded which). These receptors were obtained from a man under 40 who had recovered from COVID-19.

To note about this clone: The sample holds other DNA sequences that translate to the same CDR3. The rearrangement links TRBV27 to TRBJ1-5; 11 bases line up with TRBD1. CDR1 MNHEY and CDR2 SMNVEV come from the germline V gene (reference sequence). J gave up 4 bases and V 5 bases, and 4 bases lay outside the gene matches. This CDR3 spans 15 amino acids. The CDR3 region is CASSLGTGGNQPQHF. Here the CDR3 DNA reads TGTGCCAGCAGTCTTGGGACAGGGGGTAATCAGCCCCAGCATTTT.

This clone was picked up one time. The chain recombines TRBV10-3 with TRBJ1-2; tentatively, D is TRBD1 (5 bases). The CDR3 has 11 residues. Looked up from germline, CDR1 is ENHRY and CDR2 is SYGVKD. Trimming took off 4 bases at V and 8 bases at J, with 8 bases between the two ends. CDR3 region: CAISGEGGYTF. In nucleotides, the CDR3 is TGTGCCATCAGTGGGGAGGGGGGCTACACCTTC.

The V and J genes are TRBV28 and TRBJ1-5; D is uncertain. CDR1 is MDHEN, CDR2 SYDVKM, per germline. Between the trimmed V and J ends, which lost 2 bases and 2 bases, there was a span of 10 bases. The CDR3 length is 15 residues. Here the CDR3 DNA reads TGTGCCAGCAGTTTAAAAATTAGTCGCAATCAGCCCCAGCATTTT. Its protein product is CASSLKISRNQPQHF.

J is TRBJ2-5 and V is TRBV9, with 10 bases that match TRBD2. J lost 4 bases, V lost 0 bases, and 6 bases had no gene match. The CDR3 spans 16 residues. Germline CDR1 and CDR2: SGDLS and YYNGEE. CDR3 coding DNA: TGTGCCAGCAGCGTAGACCCTCTAGCGGGAGTAGAGACCCAGTACTTC. Protein: CASSVDPLAGVETQYF.

V is TRBV19 and J is TRBJ2-1; 8 bases fit TRBD2. The CDR3 spans 14 residues. The V gene's germline CDR1 is LNHDA and CDR2 SQIVND (reference sequence). V lost 6 bases, J lost 7 bases, and 8 bases stayed unmatched. This CDR3 reads CASSPYGTSNEQFF. CDR3 DNA sequence: TGTGCCAGTAGCCCGTACGGGACTAGTAATGAGCAGTTCTTC.